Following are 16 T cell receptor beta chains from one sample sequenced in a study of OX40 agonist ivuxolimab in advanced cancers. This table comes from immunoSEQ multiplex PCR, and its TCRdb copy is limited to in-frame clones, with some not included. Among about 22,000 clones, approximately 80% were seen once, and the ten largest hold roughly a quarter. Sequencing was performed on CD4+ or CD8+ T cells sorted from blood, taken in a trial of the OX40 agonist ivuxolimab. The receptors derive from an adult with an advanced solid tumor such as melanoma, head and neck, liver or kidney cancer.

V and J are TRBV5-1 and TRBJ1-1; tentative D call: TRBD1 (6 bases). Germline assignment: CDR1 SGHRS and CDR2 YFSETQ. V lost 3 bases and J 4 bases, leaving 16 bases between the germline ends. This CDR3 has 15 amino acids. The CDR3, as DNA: TGCGCCAGCAGCTGGGACACACGCGGGGGCACTGAAGCTTTCTTT. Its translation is CASSWDTRGGTEAFF.

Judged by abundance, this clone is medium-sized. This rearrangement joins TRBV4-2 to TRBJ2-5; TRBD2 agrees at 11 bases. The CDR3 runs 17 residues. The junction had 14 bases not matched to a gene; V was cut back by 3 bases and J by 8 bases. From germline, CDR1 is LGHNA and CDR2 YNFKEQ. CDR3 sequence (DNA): TGTGCCAGCAGCCACCTTCCGGGACTAGCGGTCCACAACACCCAGTACTTC. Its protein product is CASSHLPGLAVHNTQYF.

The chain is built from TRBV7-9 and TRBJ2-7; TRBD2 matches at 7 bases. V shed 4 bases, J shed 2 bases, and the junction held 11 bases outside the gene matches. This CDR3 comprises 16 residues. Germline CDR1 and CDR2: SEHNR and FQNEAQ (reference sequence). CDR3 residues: CASSSAGGGSPYEQYF. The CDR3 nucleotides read TGTGCCAGCAGCTCCGCCGGGGGAGGGAGCCCCTACGAGCAGTACTTC.

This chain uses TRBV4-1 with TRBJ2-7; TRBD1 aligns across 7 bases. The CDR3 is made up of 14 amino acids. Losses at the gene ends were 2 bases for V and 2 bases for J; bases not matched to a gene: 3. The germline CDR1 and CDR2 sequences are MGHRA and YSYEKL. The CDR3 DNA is TGCGCCAGCAGCCAACTAACAGGGGCCTACGAGCAGTACTTC. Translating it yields CASSQLTGAYEQYF.

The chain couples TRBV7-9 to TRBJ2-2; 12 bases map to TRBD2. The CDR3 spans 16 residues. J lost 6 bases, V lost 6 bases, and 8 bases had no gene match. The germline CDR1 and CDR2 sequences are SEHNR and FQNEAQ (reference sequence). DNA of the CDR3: TGTGCCAGCAGACTTTGGACTAGCGGGGCCCCCGGGGAGCTGTTTTTT. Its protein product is CASRLWTSGAPGELFF.

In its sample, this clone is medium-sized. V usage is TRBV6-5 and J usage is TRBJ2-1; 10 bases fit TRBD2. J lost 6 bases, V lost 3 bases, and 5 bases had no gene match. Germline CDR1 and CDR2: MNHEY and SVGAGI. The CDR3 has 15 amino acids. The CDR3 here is CASSYSSGSINEQFF. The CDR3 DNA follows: TGTGCCAGCAGTTATTCTAGCGGGAGTATCAATGAGCAGTTCTTC.

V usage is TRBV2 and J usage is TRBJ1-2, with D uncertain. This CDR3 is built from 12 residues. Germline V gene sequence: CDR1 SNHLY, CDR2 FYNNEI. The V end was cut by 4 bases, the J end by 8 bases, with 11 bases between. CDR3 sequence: CASSGNVFGYTF. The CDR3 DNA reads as TGTGCCAGCAGTGGGAACGTCTTCGGCTACACCTTC.

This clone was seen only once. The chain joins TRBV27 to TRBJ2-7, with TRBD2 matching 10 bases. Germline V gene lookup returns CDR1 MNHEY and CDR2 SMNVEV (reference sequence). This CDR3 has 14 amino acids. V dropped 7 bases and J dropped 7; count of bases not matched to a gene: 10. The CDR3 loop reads CASNYLAGAGEQYF. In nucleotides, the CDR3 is TGTGCCAGCAATTACCTAGCGGGAGCAGGGGAGCAGTACTTC.

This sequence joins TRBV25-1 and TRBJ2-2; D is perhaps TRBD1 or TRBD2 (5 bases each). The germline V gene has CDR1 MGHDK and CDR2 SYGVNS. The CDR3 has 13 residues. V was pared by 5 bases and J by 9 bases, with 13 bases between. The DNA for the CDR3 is TGTGCCAGCAGTAATCCAGGGACGCGGGAGCTGTTTTTT. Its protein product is CASSNPGTRELFF.

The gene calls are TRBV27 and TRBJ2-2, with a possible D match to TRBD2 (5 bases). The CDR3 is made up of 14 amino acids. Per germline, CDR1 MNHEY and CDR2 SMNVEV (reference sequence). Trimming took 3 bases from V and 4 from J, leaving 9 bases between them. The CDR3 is CASSFSRGTGELFF. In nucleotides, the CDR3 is TGTGCCAGCAGTTTCTCCCGGGGCACCGGGGAGCTGTTTTTT.

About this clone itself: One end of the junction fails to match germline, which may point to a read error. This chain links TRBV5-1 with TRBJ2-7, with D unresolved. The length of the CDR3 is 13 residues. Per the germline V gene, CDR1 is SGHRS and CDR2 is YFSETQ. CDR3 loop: CASSLVRSSEQYF. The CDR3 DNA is TGCGCCAGCAGCTTGGTAAGATCCTCCGAGCAGTACTTC.

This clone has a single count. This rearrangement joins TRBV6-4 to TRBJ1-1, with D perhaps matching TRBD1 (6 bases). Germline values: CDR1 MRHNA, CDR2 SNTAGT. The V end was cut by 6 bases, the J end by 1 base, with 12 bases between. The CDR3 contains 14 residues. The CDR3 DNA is TGTGCCAGCAGGATGGGGGCCGAGAACACTGAAGCTTTCTTT. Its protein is CASRMGAENTEAFF.

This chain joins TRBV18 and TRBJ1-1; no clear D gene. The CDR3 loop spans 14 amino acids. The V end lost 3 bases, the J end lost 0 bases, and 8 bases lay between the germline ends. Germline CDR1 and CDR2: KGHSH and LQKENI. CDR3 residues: CASSPYDMNTEAFF. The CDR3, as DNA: TGTGCCAGCTCACCCTACGACATGAACACTGAAGCTTTCTTT.

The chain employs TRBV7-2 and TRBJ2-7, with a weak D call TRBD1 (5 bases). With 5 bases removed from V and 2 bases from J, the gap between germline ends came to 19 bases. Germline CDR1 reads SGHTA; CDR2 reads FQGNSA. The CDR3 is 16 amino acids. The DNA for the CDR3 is TGTGCCAGCAGCCACCCTCTTGCAGGGTCACCCTACGAGCAGTACTTC. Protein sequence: CASSHPLAGSPYEQYF.

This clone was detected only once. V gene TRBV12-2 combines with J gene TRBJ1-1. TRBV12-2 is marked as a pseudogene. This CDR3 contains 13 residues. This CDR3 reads CASRLRVNTEAFF. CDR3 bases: TGTGCAAGTCGCTTGAGAGTGAACACTGAAGCTTTCTTT.

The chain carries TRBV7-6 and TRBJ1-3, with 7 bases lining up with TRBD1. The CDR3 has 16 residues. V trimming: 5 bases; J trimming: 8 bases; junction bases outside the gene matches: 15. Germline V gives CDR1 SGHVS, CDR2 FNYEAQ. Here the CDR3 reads CASSILQGKTGDTIYF. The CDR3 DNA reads TGTGCCAGCAGCATATTACAGGGGAAGACGGGTGACACCATATATTTT.